Listed here are 10 T cell receptor beta chains from one sample, sequenced in a study of patients and donors after allogeneic stem cell transplantation. TCRdb reprocessed the RT-PCR reads with MiXCR, giving one entry per CDR3 protein. The profile covers roughly 960,000 distinct CDR3 sequences, with 18% appearing a single time and around 5.5% taken by the ten largest. Sequenced input: blood, either unsorted or a sorted T cell fraction (not recorded which). These receptor sequences come from a human donor who was either an allogeneic HSCT recipient or a stem cell or donor lymphocyte infusion donor (not recorded which). It is not recorded whose cells these are; they may come from a transplant donor.

This clonotype has a handful of counts. The J gene is TRBJ2-3, the V gene TRBV20-1, with TRBD1 as a possible D gene (7 bases). This CDR3 is built from 21 residues. The V gene lost 1 base and the J gene lost 0 bases, with 29 bases spanning the gap. Germline values: CDR1 DFQATT, CDR2 SNEGSKA (reference sequence). CDR3 DNA sequence: TGCAGTGCTAGAGCTTCCCTTACCCTCCGCCCAGGGGGGTCTAGCACAGATACGCAGTATTTT. This translates into CSARASLTLRPGGSSTDTQYF.

The sample holds a few counts of this clonotype. The rearrangement uses TRBV3-1 and TRBJ2-1; 14 bases map to TRBD2. Trimming cost V 1 base and J 0 bases; bases outside gene matches: 8. The CDR3 covers 20 residues. Per the germline V gene, CDR1 is LGHDT and CDR2 is YNNKEL (reference sequence). The CDR3: CASSQAGLAGGRSSYNEQFF. CDR3 nucleotides: TGTGCCAGCAGCCAAGCTGGACTAGCGGGAGGTCGGAGCTCCTACAATGAGCAGTTCTTC.

This clonotype has only a few counts. The V call is TRBV5-1, the J call TRBJ2-1, with TRBD2 identical over 11 bases. After removal of 4 bases from V and 8 bases from J, the junction contained 8 bases not matched to a gene. This CDR3 spans 15 amino acids. The V gene's germline CDR1 is SGHRS and CDR2 YFSETQ. The CDR3 DNA follows: TGCGCCAGCAGCCTTAGCGGGGGGGCCTCGTATGAGCAGTTCTTC. Protein sequence: CASSLSGGASYEQFF.

This clonotype was counted between two and nine times. The chain links TRBV29-1 to TRBJ2-2; 13 nucleotides agree with TRBD2. In germline, CDR1 is SQVTM, CDR2 ANQGSEA. The junction had 7 bases not matched to a gene; V was cut back by 7 bases and J by 8 bases. This CDR3 contains 14 residues. The CDR3 is CSGLLAGGIGELFF. Written as DNA, the CDR3 is TGCAGCGGCCTACTAGCGGGAGGGATTGGGGAGCTGTTTTTT.

This clonotype appeared a few times. The chain recombines TRBV5-1 with TRBJ2-7; no clear D. Germline CDR1 is SGHRS and CDR2 is YFSETQ. CDR3 length equals 14 residues. Trimming took off 0 bases at V and 2 bases at J, with 9 bases between the two ends. Written as DNA, the CDR3 is TGCGCCAGCAGCTTGGGACATAGCACCTACGAGCAGTACTTC. Residues: CASSLGHSTYEQYF.

The V call is TRBV11-2, the J call TRBJ2-1, with D possibly TRBD2 on 6 matching bases. The CDR3 runs 14 residues. From germline, CDR1 is SGHAT and CDR2 FQNNGV. The V and J ends lost 6 bases and 6 bases respectively, with 15 bases between them. The CDR3 coding sequence is TGTGCCAGCAGGCCGGGACTCCGAGGCAATGAGCAGTTCTTC. It is translated as CASRPGLRGNEQFF.

The CDR3 bases are TGTGCCAGCAGCAAAGATCGGGGACCCTACGAGCAGTACTTC. It encodes CASSKDRGPYEQYF. The V and J genes are TRBV21-1 and TRBJ2-7; no DNA check was done on the table's D call, TRBD1. TRBV21-1 is tagged as a pseudogene. The CDR3 contains 14 residues.

This clonotype showed up just a few times. The chain couples TRBV5-1 to TRBJ2-3; tentatively, D is TRBD1 (6 bases). The V gene lost 4 bases and the J gene lost 3 bases, with 18 bases spanning the gap. Germline V gene sequence: CDR1 SGHRS, CDR2 YFSETQ. The CDR3 extends over 16 amino acids. In DNA form, the CDR3 reads TGCGCCAGCAGCCGGGGCTCGGGACATCAGACAGATACGCAGTATTTT. Encoded protein: CASSRGSGHQTDTQYF.

V is TRBV20-1 and J is TRBJ1-4, with D maybe TRBD1 (6 bases). CDR3 length: 14 residues. V lost 0 bases, J lost 4 bases, and 9 bases lay in between. Germline CDR1 is DFQATT and CDR2 is SNEGSKA (reference sequence). The CDR3 reads CSARDNRVNEKLFF. The CDR3 DNA follows: TGCAGTGCTAGAGACAACAGGGTTAATGAAAAACTGTTTTTT.

The rearrangement uses TRBV5-1 and TRBJ2-1; D is perhaps TRBD2 (7 bases). The CDR3 length is 16 residues. Trimming removed 6 bases from V and 7 bases from J, with 23 bases in between. Per the germline V gene, CDR1 is SGHRS and CDR2 is YFSETQ. The CDR3 region is CASILGGGRGNNEQFF. CDR3 in DNA: TGCGCCAGCATCCTTGGGGGGGGCAGGGGAAATAATGAGCAGTTCTTC.